This TCR beta chain derives from a study of technical replicates of blood from a few donors. TCRdb keeps only in-frame clones here, not all; method: immunoSEQ multiplex PCR. The sample holds about 88,000 clones, around 93% seen once. Sequenced sample: T cells isolated from PBMCs. The receptor was isolated from a human donor in good health.

Written as DNA, the CDR3 is TGTGCCAGCAGCTTGGGACAGGGTAATGACGAGCAGTACTTC. Translated, it gives CASSLGQGNDEQYF. The J gene is TRBJ2-7, the V gene TRBV5-5, with TRBD1 matching 7 bases. Germline CDR1 and CDR2: SGHKS and YYEKEE (reference sequence). After removal of 0 bases from V and 5 bases from J, the junction contained 5 bases not matched to a gene. This CDR3 region has 14 residues.